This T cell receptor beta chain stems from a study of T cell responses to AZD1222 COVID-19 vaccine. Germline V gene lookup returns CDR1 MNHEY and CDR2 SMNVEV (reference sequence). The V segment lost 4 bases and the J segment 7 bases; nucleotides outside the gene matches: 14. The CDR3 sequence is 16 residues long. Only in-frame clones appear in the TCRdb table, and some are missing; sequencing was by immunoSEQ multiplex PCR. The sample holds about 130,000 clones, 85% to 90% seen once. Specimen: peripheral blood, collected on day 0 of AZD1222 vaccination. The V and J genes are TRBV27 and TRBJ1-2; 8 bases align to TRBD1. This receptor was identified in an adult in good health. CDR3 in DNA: TGTGCCAGCAGTTCCTGGGACAGGTTCCAGGAGCGTGGCTACACCTTC. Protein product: CASSSWDRFQERGYTF.